The sequence of this T cell receptor (beta chain) was determined in a study of blood T cell repertoires in COVID-19. Across the study: Spain, Italy and the United States supplied samples that represented acute and convalescent COVID-19. T cells, B-cell-depleted T cells, or PBMCs provided the cDNA or gDNA that served as material.

Per the study methods: From reference gene primer amplification, estimates of nucleated cell counts were derived. Clones were read by immunoSEQ multiplex PCR, and TCRdb kept only the in-frame ones, dropping some. Clone size and V and J calls were adopted from that table, with D and trimming inferred from the DNA. The sample holds some 140,000 clones; more than 75% are singletons and the top ten take around 9.9%. The TCR sequence derives from a man between 60 and 75 years old who had recovered from COVID-19. The sequencing sample was made of peripheral blood.

The CDR3 spells CASSERRHDGYTF. The CDR3 DNA follows: TGTGCCAGCAGTGAACGGCGACACGATGGCTACACCTTC. The gene calls are TRBV6-1 and TRBJ1-2, with no clear D. Trimming cost V 2 bases and J 6 bases, with 10 bases left between them. Germline V gene data show CDR1 as MNHNS and CDR2 as SASEGT. This CDR3 is built from 13 residues.